A selection of T cell receptor beta chains follows, all from one sample in a study of cytomegalovirus exposure and HLA in healthy donors. Profiling relied on immunoSEQ multiplex PCR, and the TCRdb table lists in-frame clones only, not all of them. Of tens of thousands of clones listed, around 75% were seen once; the top ten hold approximately 2%. The sequenced material came from PBMCs. The receptors here all came from a man aged 40-49 years in good health and CMV-seronegative. CDR3s include the opening cysteine and the closing phenylalanine or tryptophan. D genes are given only for firm matches. Only some rows state a clone size, as once, few, many or a class for expanded clones.

>TRBV6-1|-|TRBJ2-7|-
TGTGCCAGTGGACTCGGGAAAGCCTACGAGCAGTACTTC
CASGLGKAYEQYF
>TRBV5-4|TRBD2|TRBJ2-7|-
TGTGCCAGCAGCTTGGGGACTAGCGACGCCTACGAGCAGTACTTC
CASSLGTSDAYEQYF
>TRBV30|TRBD1|TRBJ1-2|-
TGTGCCTGGAGCCGGGACAGTAACTATGGCTACACCTTC
CAWSRDSNYGYTF
>TRBV28|TRBD1|TRBJ1-2|-
TGTGCCAGCACGGGACAGATCGTCGGCGGCTACACCTTC
CASTGQIVGGYTF
>TRBV5-1|TRBD2|TRBJ2-1|once
TGCGCCAGCAGCGAACCATCTAGCGGCAATGAGCAGTTCTTC
CASSEPSSGNEQFF
>TRBV27|-|TRBJ1-1|-
TGTGCCAGCAGTTTACAGGGGCGTAGGAACACTGAAGCTTTCTTT
CASSLQGRRNTEAFF
>TRBV28|-|TRBJ1-3|-
TGTGCCAGCCTCCCGATGACAGCCTCTGGAAACACCATATATTTT
CASLPMTASGNTIYF
>TRBV28|-|TRBJ1-4|once
TGTGCCAGCATGAGGAACAATGAAAAACTGTTTTTT
CASMRNNEKLFF
>TRBV11-2|-|TRBJ1-5|once
TGTGCCAGCAGCTTGGCAGGGGGCAATCAGCCCCAGCATTTT
CASSLAGGNQPQHF
>TRBV6-1|-|TRBJ1-5|-
TGTGCCGCTCAGGGGTGGGGCAATCAGCCCCAGCATTTT
CAAQGWGNQPQHF
>TRBV6-5|-|TRBJ1-5|-
TGTGCCAGCAGTGGGGGGGTGGGACTCGCCCAGCATTTT
CASSGGVGLAQHF
>TRBV13|-|TRBJ1-3|-
TGTGCCAGCAGCTTAGATCAGGGCCCCTCTGGAAACACCATATATTTT
CASSLDQGPSGNTIYF
>TRBV6-1|-|TRBJ1-1|once
TGTGCCAGCAGACCGTCGACAGCGAACACTGAAGCTTTCTTT
CASRPSTANTEAFF
>TRBV28|-|TRBJ1-1|-
TGTGCCAGCGGGCCAGAGAACACTGAAGCTTTCTTT
CASGPENTEAFF
>TRBV7-8|TRBD2|TRBJ2-7|-
TGTGCCAGCAGCCCGGGGGGAGGCCGCGACGCCACCTACGAGCAGTACTTC
CASSPGGGRDATYEQYF
>TRBV29-1|-|TRBJ1-1|once
TGCAGCGTTGGGGGGCGAGGGGCGAACGCTGAAGCTTTCTTT
CSVGGRGANAEAFF
>TRBV10-3|-|TRBJ1-4|few
TGTGCCACGGCCAGTAGCGGTGAAAAACTGTTTTTT
CATASSGEKLFF
>TRBV7-9|-|TRBJ1-5|-
TGTGCCAGCAGCTTAGGCGGGGCTGCCGGTCAGCCCCAGCATTTT
CASSLGGAAGQPQHF
>TRBV15|-|TRBJ1-5|-
TGTGCCACCAGCAGAGAAACGGGATCCAATCAGCCCCAGCATTTT
CATSRETGSNQPQHF
>TRBV7-8|-|TRBJ2-3|-
TGTGCCAGCAGTTTACAGGGAATGTACCCCACAGATACGCAGTATTTT
CASSLQGMYPTDTQYF
>TRBV15|TRBD1|TRBJ1-1|-
TGTGCCACCAGCAGAGATATCGGGACAGTGAACACTGAAGCTTTCTTT
CATSRDIGTVNTEAFF
>TRBV7-6|-|TRBJ2-5|few
TGTGCCAGCAGCTCATTTCAGGGTACCCAGGAGACCCAGTACTTC
CASSSFQGTQETQYF
>TRBV5-4|-|TRBJ1-2|-
TGTGCCAGCAGCGATGACATAATAAACTATGGCTACACCTTC
CASSDDIINYGYTF
>TRBV7-9|TRBD2|TRBJ2-1|few
TGTGCCAGCAGCTTAGGGGTTAGCGGGGGGGCAAATGAGCAGTTCTTC
CASSLGVSGGANEQFF
>TRBV7-9|-|TRBJ2-7|-
TGTGCCAGCAGCCTAGGCAGGGGCTGGGATGAGCAGTACTTC
CASSLGRGWDEQYF
>TRBV10-3|-|TRBJ1-2|-
TGTGCCATCACCTTCTCCTATGGCTACACCTTC
CAITFSYGYTF
>TRBV7-9|TRBD2|TRBJ2-7|-
TGTGCCAGCAGCTTAGACCCCAGCGGGAAACTATACGAGCAGTACTTC
CASSLDPSGKLYEQYF
>TRBV19|-|TRBJ1-1|-
TGTGCCAGTAGTTACAGGGACGGGACTGAAGCTTTCTTT
CASSYRDGTEAFF